The entry that follows covers one TCR beta chain sequence. This may arise from a read error, as a much more abundant clone is one base away. The template was RNA from unsorted bulk tissue. Between August and November 2014, newly diagnosed, chemotherapy-naive lung cancer patients underwent thoracic surgery in China. This entry comes from a study of tumor and adjacent non-tumor tissue in lung cancer. Three rounds of nested PCR, following a modified ARM-PCR protocol, produced the TCRbeta library. MiXCR, applied by TCRdb to the multiplex PCR reads, yields one record per CDR3 protein. The sample lists about 200,000 distinct CDR3 sequences, roughly 70% occurring once. Between the trimmed V and J ends, which lost 11 bases and 3 bases, there was a span of 4 bases. The CDR3 runs 10 residues.

The rearrangement links TRBV12-3 or TRBV12-4 to TRBJ2-2; D remains ambiguous. The source material was lung tumor tissue. The TCR was taken from a man aged 55 to 69 with non-small cell lung cancer. CDR3 nucleotide sequence: TGTGCCGATCACACCGGGGAGCTGTTTTTT. Amino acid sequence: CADHTGELFF.